This TCR beta chain originates from a study of shared clonotypes between healthy human individuals. General study results and limits: In general, naive subsets displayed greater estimated richness than memory subsets did.

A split of CD4+ cells into CD45RA+ naive and CD45RA-negative memory subsets was performed. The method was immunoSEQ multiplex PCR; TCRdb's version includes in-frame clones alone and lacks a portion of them. The repertoire holds 950,000 to 1,100,000 clones, with about three quarters as singletons. Comment on this clone: As yet, its antigen is unknown. At the DNA level, this CDR3 is encoded by other sequences in the same sample as well.

Trimming left V 5 bases short and J 4 bases short, with 11 bases between. The germline CDR1 and CDR2 sequences are KGHSH and LQKENI. The CDR3 is 14 residues long. The TCR was taken from a man aged 18 to 29 in good health. The rearrangement links TRBV18 to TRBJ2-2; D may be TRBD1 (5 bases). The sample comprised memory CD4+ T cells sorted from blood. Subset specified: CD45RA-negative fraction. DNA of the CDR3: TGTGCCAGCTCAGGCCAGGGAAGCACCGGGGAGCTGTTTTTT. It is translated as CASSGQGSTGELFF.